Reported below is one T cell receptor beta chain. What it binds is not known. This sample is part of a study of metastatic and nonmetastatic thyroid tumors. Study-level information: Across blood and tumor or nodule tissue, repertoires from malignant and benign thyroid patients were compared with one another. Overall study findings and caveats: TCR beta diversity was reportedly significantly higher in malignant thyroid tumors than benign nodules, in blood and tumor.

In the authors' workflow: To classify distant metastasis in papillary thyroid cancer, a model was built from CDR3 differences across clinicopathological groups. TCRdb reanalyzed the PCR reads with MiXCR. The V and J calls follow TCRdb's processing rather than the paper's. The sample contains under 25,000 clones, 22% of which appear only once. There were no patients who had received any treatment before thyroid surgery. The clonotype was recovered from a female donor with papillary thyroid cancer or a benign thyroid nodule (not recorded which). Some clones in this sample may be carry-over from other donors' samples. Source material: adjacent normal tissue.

CDR3 in DNA: TGCAGTGCTAGGGACGCCGGGAACCCCTATGGCTACACCTTC. The encoded protein is CSARDAGNPYGYTF. V gene TRBV20-1 combines with J gene TRBJ1-2; D is undetermined. The V gene's germline CDR1 is DFQATT and CDR2 SNEGSKA (reference sequence). The V gene lost 3 bases and the J gene lost 4 bases, with 15 bases spanning the gap. The CDR3 covers 14 residues.